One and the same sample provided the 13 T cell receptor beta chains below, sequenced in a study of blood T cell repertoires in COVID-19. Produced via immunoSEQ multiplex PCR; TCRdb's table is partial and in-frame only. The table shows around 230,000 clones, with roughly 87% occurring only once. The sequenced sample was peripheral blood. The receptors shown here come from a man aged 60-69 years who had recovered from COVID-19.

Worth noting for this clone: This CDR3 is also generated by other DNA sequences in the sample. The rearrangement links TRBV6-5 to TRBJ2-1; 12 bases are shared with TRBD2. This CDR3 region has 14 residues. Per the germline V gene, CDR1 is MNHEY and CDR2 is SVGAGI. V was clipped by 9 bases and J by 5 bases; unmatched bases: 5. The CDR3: CASSLAGGDNEQFF. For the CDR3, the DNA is TGTGCCAGTTCCCTAGCGGGGGGGGACAATGAGCAGTTCTTC.

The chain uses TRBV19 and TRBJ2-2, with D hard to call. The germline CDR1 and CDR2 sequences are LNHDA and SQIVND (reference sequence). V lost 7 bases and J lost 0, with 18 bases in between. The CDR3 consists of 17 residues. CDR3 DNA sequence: TGTGCCAGTATTTCGCTCAAACAGAGAGCGAACACCGGGGAGCTGTTTTTT. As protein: CASISLKQRANTGELFF.

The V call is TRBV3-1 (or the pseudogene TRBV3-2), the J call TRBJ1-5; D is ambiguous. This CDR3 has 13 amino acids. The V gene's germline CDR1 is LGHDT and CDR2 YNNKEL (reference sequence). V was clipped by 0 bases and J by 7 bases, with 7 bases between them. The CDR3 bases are TGTGCCAGCAGCCAAGATTGGAGACAGCCCCAGCATTTT. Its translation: CASSQDWRQPQHF.

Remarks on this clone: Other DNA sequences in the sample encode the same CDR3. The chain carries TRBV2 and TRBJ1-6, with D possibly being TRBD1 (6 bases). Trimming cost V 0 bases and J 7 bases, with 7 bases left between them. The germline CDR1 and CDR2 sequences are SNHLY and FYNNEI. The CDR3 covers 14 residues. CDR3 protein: CASSEARGNSPLHF. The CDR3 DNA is TGTGCCAGCAGTGAAGCCAGGGGCAATTCACCCCTCCACTTT.

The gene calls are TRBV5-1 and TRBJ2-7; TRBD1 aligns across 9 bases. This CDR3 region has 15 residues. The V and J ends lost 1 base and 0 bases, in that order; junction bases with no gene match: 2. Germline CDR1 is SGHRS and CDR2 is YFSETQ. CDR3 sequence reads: CASSLWTGDSYEQYF. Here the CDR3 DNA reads TGCGCCAGCAGCTTGTGGACAGGGGACTCCTACGAGCAGTACTTC.

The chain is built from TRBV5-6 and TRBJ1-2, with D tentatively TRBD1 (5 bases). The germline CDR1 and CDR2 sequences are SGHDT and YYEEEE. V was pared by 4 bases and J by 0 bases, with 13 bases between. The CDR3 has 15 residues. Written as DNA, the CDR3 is TGTGCCAGCAGCCCGGGGGTCAGAGCTAACTATGGCTACACCTTC. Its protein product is CASSPGVRANYGYTF.

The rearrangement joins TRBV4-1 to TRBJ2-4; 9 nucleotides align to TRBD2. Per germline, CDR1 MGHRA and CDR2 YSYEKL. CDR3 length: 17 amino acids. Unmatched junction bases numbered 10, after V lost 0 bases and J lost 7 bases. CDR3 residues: CASSQDPPAGGWNIQYF. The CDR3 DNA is TGCGCCAGCAGCCAAGATCCCCCAGCGGGGGGATGGAACATTCAGTACTTC.

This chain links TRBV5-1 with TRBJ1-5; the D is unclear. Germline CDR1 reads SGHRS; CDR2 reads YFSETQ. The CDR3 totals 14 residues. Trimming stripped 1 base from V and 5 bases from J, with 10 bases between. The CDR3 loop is CASSLSEGHQPQHF. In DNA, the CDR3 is TGCGCCAGCAGCTTGTCCGAGGGCCATCAGCCCCAGCATTTT. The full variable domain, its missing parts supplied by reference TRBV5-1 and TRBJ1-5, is KAGVTQTPRYLIKTRGQQVTLSCSPISGHRSVSWYQQTPGQGLQFLFEYFSETQRNKGNFPGRFSGRQFSNSRSEMNVSTLELGDSALYLCASSLSEGHQPQHFGDGTRLSIL.

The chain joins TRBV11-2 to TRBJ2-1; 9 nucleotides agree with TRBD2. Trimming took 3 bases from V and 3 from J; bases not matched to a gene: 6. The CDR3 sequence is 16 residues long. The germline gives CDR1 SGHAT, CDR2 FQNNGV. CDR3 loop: CASSLPPSGDYNEQFF. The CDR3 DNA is TGTGCCAGCAGCTTGCCTCCTAGCGGGGACTACAATGAGCAGTTCTTC.

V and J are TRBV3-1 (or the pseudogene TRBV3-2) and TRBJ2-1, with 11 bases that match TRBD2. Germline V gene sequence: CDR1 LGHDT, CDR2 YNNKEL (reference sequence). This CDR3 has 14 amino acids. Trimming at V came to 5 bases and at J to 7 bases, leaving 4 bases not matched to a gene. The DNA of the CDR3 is TGTGCCAGCAGCAGTAGCGGGGGGGCAAATGAGCAGTTCTTC. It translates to CASSSSGGANEQFF.

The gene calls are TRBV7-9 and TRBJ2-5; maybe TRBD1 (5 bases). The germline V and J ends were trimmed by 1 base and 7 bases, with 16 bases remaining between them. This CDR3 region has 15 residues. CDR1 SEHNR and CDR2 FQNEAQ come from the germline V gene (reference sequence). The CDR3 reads CASSLGGATAGTQYF. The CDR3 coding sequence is TGTGCCAGCAGCTTAGGTGGGGCCACAGCCGGGACCCAGTACTTC.

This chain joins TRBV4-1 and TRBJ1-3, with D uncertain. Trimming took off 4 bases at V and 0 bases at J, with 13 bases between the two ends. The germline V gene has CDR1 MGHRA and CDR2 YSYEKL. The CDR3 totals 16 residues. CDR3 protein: CASSLTSARSGNTIYF. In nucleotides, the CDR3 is TGCGCCAGCAGCCTTACTTCCGCACGCTCTGGAAACACCATATATTTT.

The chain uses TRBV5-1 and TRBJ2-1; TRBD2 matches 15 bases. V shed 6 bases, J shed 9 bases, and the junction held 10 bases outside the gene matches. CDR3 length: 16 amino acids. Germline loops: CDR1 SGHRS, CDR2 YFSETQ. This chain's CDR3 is CASTSGTSGGHGEQFF. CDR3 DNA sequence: TGCGCCAGCACATCCGGGACTAGCGGGGGGCACGGTGAGCAGTTCTTC.